This T cell receptor beta chain was captured by sequencing in a study of OX40 agonist ivuxolimab in advanced cancers. Study-level information: Subjects had a mean age of about 60 years, with a range of roughly 20 to 80; less than 90% were male.

Trimming took 5 bases from V and 2 from J, leaving 15 bases between them. CDR3 length: 15 amino acids. Germline V gene sequence: CDR1 SEHNR, CDR2 FQNEAQ (reference sequence). Measured with immunoSEQ multiplex PCR; TCRdb has only the in-frame clones, and not every one. The sample yields over 55,000 clones, approximately 91% seen once. The source of this sequence is an adult with an advanced solid tumor such as melanoma, head and neck, liver or kidney cancer. The sample in question was CD4+ or CD8+ T cells sorted from blood, obtained in a trial of the OX40 agonist ivuxolimab. The rearrangement uses TRBV7-9 and TRBJ1-1; the D is unclear. The CDR3 DNA reads as TGTGCCAGCAGCCCATCAGGAGGGAGTAACACTGAAGCTTTCTTT. Translating it yields CASSPSGGSNTEAFF.